This TCR beta chain was identified in a study of post-analysis software for immune sequencing data. Study overall: In terms of disease course, relapsing-remitting, secondary progressive and progressive-relapsing multiple sclerosis were included.

The table lists this clonotype with many counts. Antigen: not known. Broader study findings: Multiple sclerosis patients had significantly lower normalized Chao1 diversity than controls.

Unique molecular identifiers were built into the TCR beta cDNA libraries. With about 0.85 to 10 million T cells as the source, a few hundred thousand cDNA molecules resulted. TCRdb reanalysed the PCR reads using MiXCR and keeps one entry per CDR3 protein. The profile covers some 690,000 distinct CDR3 sequences, with about 32% appearing a single time and approximately 0.6% taken by the ten largest. The specimen sequenced was blood. The TCR comes from a girl aged 5-17 years with multiple sclerosis.

The CDR3 DNA is TGCAGTGCTAGAGGACTAGATTCATACGAGCAGTACTTC. The encoded protein is CSARGLDSYEQYF. V gene TRBV20-1 combines with J gene TRBJ2-7, with a weak D call TRBD2 (6 bases). V was cut by 1 base and J by 4 bases, with 11 bases left in between. This CDR3 region has 13 residues. Germline CDR1 reads DFQATT; CDR2 reads SNEGSKA (reference sequence).